This TCR beta chain originates from a study of PD-1 blockade in classical Hodgkin lymphoma. Study-level findings and limits: Repertoire differences have undefined causes, possibly disease activity or prior therapy. Newly diagnosed patients were reported to exhibit reduced baseline TCR diversity relative to healthy donors.

This table comes from immunoSEQ multiplex PCR, and its TCRdb copy is limited to in-frame clones, with some not included. The sample consists of some 15,000 clones, about 91% of them appearing once. Germline CDR1 SGHTA, CDR2 FQGNSA. Trimming pared 4 bases from V and 8 bases from J, leaving 6 bases between. The CDR3 loop spans 11 amino acids. This sample's time point: newly diagnosed, previously untreated cHL patient sample. CD8+ T cell isolation from thawed PBMCs was performed by magnetic negative selection. PBMCs from patients with newly diagnosed, untreated classical Hodgkin lymphoma served as a comparison group for the relapsed/refractory trial patients. Comment on this clone: Antigen specificity is unknown.

The chain employs TRBV7-2 and TRBJ2-1; D remains unclear. Sequenced input: CD8+ T cells from blood. The sequence derives from a human donor with classical Hodgkin lymphoma. In DNA form, the CDR3 reads TGTGCCAGCAGCTCCGGACATGAGCAGTTCTTC. Translation gives CASSSGHEQFF.